This is a list of T cell receptor beta chains from one sample in a study of regulatory T cells in long-lasting Graves disease. TCRdb re-called the multiplex PCR reads through MiXCR, storing one row per CDR3 protein. Among over 650,000 distinct CDR3 sequences listed, about 32% were seen once. The sequences come from peripheral blood mononuclear cells (PBMCs), collected when the disease was refractory, from a patient treated with antithyroid drugs. The source of these receptors is a female donor with Graves disease. CDR3s include the opening cysteine and the closing phenylalanine or tryptophan. A D gene is named only where the DNA matches it firmly. Some rows have no size entry. The others give once, few or many, or a class for an expanded clone.

many,TRBJ2-7,TRBV11-2,13,-,TGTGCCAGCAGCTCCGACGTCGGCTACGAGCAGTACTTC,CASSSDVGYEQYF
once,TRBJ1-1,TRBV5-1,15,-,TGCGCCAGCAGCCAGTTGATGGGGGGCGGCACTGAAGCTTTCTTT,CASSQLMGGGTEAFF
-,TRBJ1-1,TRBV6-2/TRBV6-3,14,-,TGTGCCAGCAGTTTAGGGGGGCGGAGCACTGAAGCTTTCTTT,CASSLGGRSTEAFF
-,TRBJ1-1,TRBV19,16,-,TGTGCCAGTAGTATAGGAGCACAGGGTACGTGGACTGAAGCTTTCTTT,CASSIGAQGTWTEAFF
many,TRBJ1-2,TRBV28,15,-,TGTGCCAGCAGTTTCATGGCAGGGGCGGCTTATGGCTACACCTTC,CASSFMAGAAYGYTF
-,TRBJ2-1,TRBV3-1,16,TRBD2,TGTGCCAGCAGCCGGACTAGCGGGAGGGCCTCTAATGAGCAGTTCTTC,CASSRTSGRASNEQFF
-,TRBJ2-7,TRBV6-1,12,-,TGTGCCAGCAGACTAGCAGGGGGCGAGCAGTACTTC,CASRLAGGEQYF
-,TRBJ1-2,TRBV30,14,TRBD1,TGTGCCTGGAACCAGGGGGCGTGGGTGGATGGCTACACCTTC,CAWNQGAWVDGYTF
-,TRBJ2-5,TRBV12-3/TRBV12-4,13,-,TGTGCCAGCAGGGTGGGGATAGGGGAGACCCAGTACTTC,CASRVGIGETQYF
-,TRBJ1-5,TRBV5-1,17,TRBD1,TGCGCCAGCAGCTGCGGGACAGTCATTTATAGCAATCAGCCCCAGCATTTT,CASSCGTVIYSNQPQHF
few,TRBJ1-2,TRBV20-1,12,TRBD1,TGCAGTGCACCTGACAGGGGGCATGGCTACACCTTC,CSAPDRGHGYTF
few,TRBJ2-7,TRBV11-2,18,TRBD2,TGTGCCAGCAGCTTACGTATGGGGCGGGAGAATAGAGCCTACGAGCAGTACTTC,CASSLRMGRENRAYEQYF
many,TRBJ1-2,TRBV2,14,-,TGTGCCAGCAGTGAAGTACGAACAGGGAGTGGCTACACCTTC,CASSEVRTGSGYTF
once,TRBJ1-1,TRBV7-9,18,-,TGTGCCAGCAGCTTAGAACGGGCCCCGCCGCATATGAACACTGAAGCTTTCTTT,CASSLERAPPHMNTEAFF
few,TRBJ1-5,TRBV6-1,17,-,TGTGCCAGCAGTGAAGTGCGGGAAGGGAAGGGCAGTCAGCCCCAGCATTTT,CASSEVREGKGSQPQHF
-,TRBJ2-7,TRBV20-1,12,-,TGCAGTGCAAATCAGGTACCCGGCGAGCAGTACTTC,CSANQVPGEQYF
many,TRBJ1-3,TRBV7-2,16,-,TGTGCCAGCAGCTTAGCGTCCAGGGTGGGTGGAAACACCATATATTTT,CASSLASRVGGNTIYF
few,TRBJ2-5,TRBV27,11,-,TGTGCCAGGTGTGATAGGGAGACCCAGTACTTC,CARCDRETQYF
-,TRBJ2-7,TRBV6-5,16,TRBD1,TGTGCCAGCAGTTACTCGTGGGACAGGGGTTTCTACGAGCAGTACTTC,CASSYSWDRGFYEQYF
few,TRBJ2-7,TRBV7-9,19,TRBD2,TGTGCCAGCAGCTCCGGACTAGCGGGAAAAAAGATCTCCTCCTACGAGCAGTACTTC,CASSSGLAGKKISSYEQYF
-,TRBJ2-2,TRBV19,20,TRBD1,TGTGCCAGTAGTATGCCCTGTCCCGGGACAGGGGCAAAGAACACCGGGGAGCTGTTTTTT,CASSMPCPGTGAKNTGELFF
few,TRBJ2-5,TRBV12-3/TRBV12-4,14,-,TGTGCCAGCAGTTTTATCAGGGGAGGAGAGACCCAGTACTTC,CASSFIRGGETQYF
-,TRBJ1-2,TRBV5-1,13,-,TGCGCCAGCAGTGACGATCGACCCTGGGGCTACACCTTC,CASSDDRPWGYTF
few,TRBJ1-1,TRBV2,11,-,TGTGCCAGCAGTGTTCTCGTTGAAGCTTTCTTT,CASSVLVEAFF
-,TRBJ2-3,TRBV11-2,14,-,TGTGCCAGCAGCTTGTCCAGGCTCACAGATACGCAGTATTTT,CASSLSRLTDTQYF
-,TRBJ1-4,TRBV6-1,16,-,TGTGCCAGCAGCCCATCCCCACGGCCCTGGGGTGAAAAACTGTTTTTT,CASSPSPRPWGEKLFF
-,TRBJ1-1,TRBV28,14,TRBD1,TGTGCCAGCAGTGGGGGGGGGACAGGGACTGAAGCTTTCTTT,CASSGGGTGTEAFF